This T cell receptor beta chain was recovered during a study of blood T cell repertoires in COVID-19. About the study: Samples came from the United States, Italy and Spain, spanning acute and convalescent COVID-19. The cDNA or gDNA used as material had been derived from T cells, B-cell-depleted T cells, or PBMCs.

In the study's own analysis: Estimates of nucleated cell counts were drawn from the amplification of reference gene primers. Using immunoSEQ multiplex PCR, the repertoire was profiled, and TCRdb retains in-frame clones only, with some absent. The DNA gave D and trimming, while V, J and clone size come from that table. The sample carries around 170,000 clones, approximately 86% recorded once. Germline values: CDR1 SNHLY, CDR2 FYNNEI. With 3 bases clipped from V and 9 bases from J, the junction kept 6 bases outside the gene matches. The CDR3 sequence is 15 residues long. V usage is TRBV2 and J usage is TRBJ1-6, with 9 bases fitting TRBD1. This clonotype was sampled from a man between 45 and 60 years old with active or convalescent COVID-19. The sample taken for sequencing was peripheral blood. CDR3 sequence: CASSDGGQGSSPLHF. CDR3 nucleotide sequence: TGTGCCAGCAGTGATGGGGGACAGGGTTCTTCACCCCTCCACTTT. The variable domain in full, with the rest retrieved from reference TRBV2 and TRBJ1-6, is EPEVTQTPSHQVTQMGQEVILRCVPISNHLYFYWYRQILGQKVEFLVSFYNNEISEKSEIFDDQFSVERPDGSNFTLKIRSTKLEDSAMYFCASSDGGQGSSPLHFGNGTRLTVT.